Sequencing of this TCR beta chain was carried out in a study of blood T cell repertoires in COVID-19. How the authors handled the data: How many nucleated cells were present was estimated from reference gene primer amplification. TCRdb's copy holds only in-frame clones and misses some; the assay was immunoSEQ multiplex PCR. The DNA was the basis for D and trimming; V, J and clone size are from that table. There are more than 250,000 clones in the sample; more than 75% occur only once, and roughly 10% lies in the top ten. Sequencing used PBMCs or T cells enriched from blood (not recorded which). The receptor was derived from a woman between 18 and 29 years old who had recovered from COVID-19.

The CDR3, as DNA: TGTGCCAGCAGCTCGAACAGGGGCTACGAGCAGTACTTC. It specifies CASSSNRGYEQYF. This chain uses TRBV5-4 with TRBJ2-7, with TRBD1 identical over 7 bases. The germline V gene has CDR1 SGHNT and CDR2 YYREEE (reference sequence). This CDR3 region has 13 residues. J was trimmed by 3 bases and V by 3 bases; bases with no gene match: 3.